Detailed here is one T cell receptor beta chain. J lost 3 bases, V lost 5 bases, and 4 bases had no gene match. This CDR3 comprises 15 residues. CDR1 and CDR2 (germline): MDHEN, SYDVKM. Methods used by the authors: For nucleated cells, counts were estimated from reference gene primer amplification. Clones were read by immunoSEQ multiplex PCR, and TCRdb kept only the in-frame ones, dropping some. That table furnishes V, J and clone size, whereas the DNA furnished D and trimming. In the table there are about 240,000 clones, approximately 82% of which are singletons. This specimen comes from a study of blood T cell repertoires in COVID-19. Study information: From the United States, Italy and Spain came samples of acute and convalescent COVID-19. Nucleic acid was either cDNA or gDNA, and it came from T cells, B-cell-depleted T cells, or PBMCs.

The chain uses TRBV28 and TRBJ1-6; 7 positions match TRBD1. Sequencing used peripheral blood. This TCR came from a woman under 30 with acute or convalescent COVID-19. CDR3 nucleotide sequence: TGTGCCAGCAGTCCCCGGACAGGCTATAATTCACCCCTCCACTTT. As protein: CASSPRTGYNSPLHF.